Shown below are 13 T cell receptor beta chains from a single sample sequenced in a study of T cell responses to AZD1222 COVID-19 vaccine. The table came from immunoSEQ multiplex PCR; TCRdb's copy has only in-frame clones and leaves some out. The sample has more than 75,000 clones, 88% seen once. Sequenced material: peripheral blood, taken 28 days after the second AZD1222 dose. These receptor sequences come from an adult who received the AZD1222 COVID-19 vaccine.

This clone has only one observation. The chain recombines TRBV7-2 with TRBJ1-2; TRBD1 is a possible D gene (6 bases). V was shortened by 1 base and J by 4 bases, with 13 bases between the two germline ends. The CDR3 runs to 15 residues. Germline CDR1 SGHTA, CDR2 FQGNSA. DNA of the CDR3: TGTGCCAGCAGCTTAGATCCGGGGGCACGCTATGGCTACACCTTC. This codes for CASSLDPGARYGYTF.

V usage is TRBV19 and J usage is TRBJ1-1, with D possibly being TRBD1 (5 bases). The CDR3 has 13 residues. V was shortened by 5 bases and J by 1 base, with 8 bases between the two germline ends. From germline, CDR1 is LNHDA and CDR2 SQIVND (reference sequence). The chain's CDR3 is CASSRGTNTEAFF. In nucleotides, the CDR3 is TGTGCCAGTAGTCGAGGGACGAACACTGAAGCTTTCTTT.

This chain links TRBV7-2 with TRBJ2-7; D gene unclear. CDR1 and CDR2 (germline): SGHTA, FQGNSA. The ends were cut back, 1 base at V and 6 bases at J, with 13 bases in the middle. The CDR3 contains 14 residues. This CDR3 is CASSLGGPLGEQYF. The CDR3, as DNA: TGTGCCAGCAGCTTAGGGGGTCCTTTGGGCGAGCAGTACTTC.

This rearrangement joins TRBV7-6 to TRBJ1-1; D gene ambiguous. V lost 1 base to trimming and J lost 0 bases, with 9 bases between them. This CDR3 is 15 amino acids long. The V gene's germline CDR1 is SGHVS and CDR2 FNYEAQ. The DNA of the CDR3 is TGTGCCAGCAGCTTAGAGGTAGAGGTGAACACTGAAGCTTTCTTT. Translation gives CASSLEVEVNTEAFF.

This rearrangement joins TRBV6-6 to TRBJ2-5; 8 bases line up with TRBD1. The length of the CDR3 is 15 residues. CDR1 and CDR2 (germline): MNHNY, SVGAGI (reference sequence). The trim removed 6 bases at V and 0 bases at J, leaving 6 bases unmatched. CDR3 coding DNA: TGTGCCAGCAGGGGACAGGAGCTGTACCAAGAGACCCAGTACTTC. Protein sequence: CASRGQELYQETQYF.

This chain joins TRBV28 and TRBJ1-5, with D hard to call. Germline assignment: CDR1 MDHEN and CDR2 SYDVKM. The V end was cut by 6 bases, the J end by 6 bases, with 12 bases between. The CDR3 loop spans 13 amino acids. The CDR3 nucleotides read TGTGCCAGCAGCCTGGATACTGTTCAGCCCCAGCATTTT. It yields the protein CASSLDTVQPQHF. The full variable domain, with the rest looked up from reference TRBV28 and TRBJ1-5, is DVKVTQSSRYLVKRTGEKVFLECVQDMDHENMFWYRQDPGLGLRLIYFSYDVKMKEKGDIPEGYSVSREKKERFSLILESASTNQTSMYLCASSLDTVQPQHFGDGTRLSIL.

This rearrangement joins TRBV5-4 to TRBJ1-1; D is ambiguous. Between the trimmed V and J ends, which lost 0 bases and 1 base, there was a span of 4 bases. Germline V gives CDR1 SGHNT, CDR2 YYREEE (reference sequence). The CDR3 spans 13 residues. The CDR3 DNA reads TGTGCCAGCAGCTTGGAGGGGAACACTGAAGCTTTCTTT. It yields the protein CASSLEGNTEAFF.

The chain has TRBV21-1 and TRBJ2-7. TRBV21-1 counts as a pseudogene. This CDR3 contains 11 residues. CDR3 sequence: CASSKPYEQYF. In DNA form, the CDR3 reads TGTGCCAGCAGCAAGCCTTACGAGCAGTACTTC.

On this clone itself: Other nucleotide sequences from this sample produce the same CDR3. The rearrangement links TRBV18 to TRBJ1-1, with TRBD1 as a possible D gene (5 bases). Germline V lookup: CDR1 KGHSH, CDR2 LQKENI. The CDR3 has 14 amino acids. V gave up 2 bases and J gave up 1 base, with 8 bases separating them. As DNA, the CDR3 is TGTGCCAGCTCACCATCCGGGACGAACACTGAAGCTTTCTTT. It yields the protein CASSPSGTNTEAFF.

This rearrangement joins TRBV2 to TRBJ1-1; D is ambiguous. The V gene lost 5 bases and the J gene lost 0 bases, with 10 bases spanning the gap. The germline CDR1 and CDR2 sequences are SNHLY and FYNNEI. The CDR3 is 14 amino acids. The CDR3 loop is CASSNPGMNTEAFF. The CDR3 nucleotides are TGTGCCAGCAGTAATCCGGGTATGAACACTGAAGCTTTCTTT.

This chain uses TRBV11-2 with TRBJ2-2; TRBD1 might be the D (6 bases). V lost 6 bases, J lost 4 bases, and 15 bases lay in between. CDR1 is SGHAT and CDR2 is FQNNGV in the germline V gene. This CDR3 has 15 residues. The CDR3 sequence is CASSHTLGGTGELFF. The CDR3 DNA sequence: TGTGCCAGCAGTCACACCTTAGGGGGCACCGGGGAGCTGTTTTTT.

J is TRBJ2-1 and V is TRBV6-1; 7 nucleotides match TRBD2. Looked up from germline, CDR1 is MNHNS and CDR2 is SASEGT. The CDR3 covers 13 residues. Germline trimming cut 4 bases from V and 7 bases from J; bases unmatched to any gene: 4. CDR3 residues: CASSGAGWNEQFF. The CDR3 region has the DNA TGTGCCAGCAGTGGAGCGGGATGGAATGAGCAGTTCTTC.

The chain uses TRBV6-1 and TRBJ2-1, with 9 bases lining up with TRBD2. CDR1 MNHNS and CDR2 SASEGT come from the germline V gene. The V and J ends lost 0 bases and 6 bases, in that order; junction bases with no gene match: 9. This CDR3 comprises 17 residues. The CDR3 spells CASSEAQGLAPSNEQFF. The DNA of the CDR3 is TGTGCCAGCAGTGAAGCGCAGGGACTAGCTCCGTCCAATGAGCAGTTCTTC.